A single sample is the source of the 2 T cell receptor beta chains below, sequenced in a study of blood T cell repertoires in COVID-19. Measured with immunoSEQ multiplex PCR; TCRdb has only the in-frame clones, and not every one. Of about 81,000 clones listed, around 82% are singletons. Sequenced sample: peripheral blood. The receptor set was obtained from a human donor in a cohort sampled during active COVID-19.

The chain carries TRBV27 and TRBJ2-7; 7 bases agree with TRBD2. The V gene's germline CDR1 is MNHEY and CDR2 SMNVEV (reference sequence). With V trimmed by 3 bases and J by 2 bases, 7 bases remained unmatched. The CDR3 is 15 residues long. The CDR3 nucleotides are TGTGCCAGCAGTTTCGAAGCGGGGATCGCCTACGAGCAGTACTTC. Its protein is CASSFEAGIAYEQYF.

The chain employs TRBV29-1 and TRBJ2-4; 7 bases are shared with TRBD1. The V segment lost 2 bases and the J segment 10 bases; nucleotides outside the gene matches: 8. Germline-derived CDR1 and CDR2 are SQVTM and ANQGSEA. The CDR3 consists of 13 residues. The CDR3 is CSVEKQGKAIQYF. For the CDR3, the DNA is TGCAGCGTTGAAAAACAGGGGAAAGCGATTCAGTACTTC.